These 19 T cell receptor beta chains came from one sample sequenced in a study of blood T cell repertoires in COVID-19. Some clones are missing from TCRdb's copy, which holds only in-frame ones; the method was immunoSEQ multiplex PCR. The top ten hold around 13% of the sample, which has about 130,000 clones, 84% seen once. Sequenced: peripheral blood. The receptor set was obtained from a human donor in a cohort sampled during active COVID-19.

This clone appeared a few times. V and J are TRBV19 and TRBJ1-1; TRBD1 matches 10 bases. The CDR3 is 15 residues long. Germline V gene lookup returns CDR1 LNHDA and CDR2 SQIVND (reference sequence). After removal of 10 bases from V and 3 bases from J, the junction contained 11 bases not matched to a gene. CDR3 coding DNA: TGTGCCACAGCACCGGGACAGGGGTCTGACACTGAAGCTTTCTTT. Translating it yields CATAPGQGSDTEAFF.

This chain links TRBV5-4 with TRBJ2-1, with 9 nucleotides matching TRBD2. There are 16 residues in the CDR3. Germline V CDR1 and CDR2: SGHNT, YYREEE (reference sequence). The junction had 11 bases not matched to a gene; V was cut back by 2 bases and J by 8 bases. CDR3 residues: CASSFTSGGGAYEQFF. DNA of the CDR3: TGTGCCAGCAGCTTTACTTCGGGCGGGGGGGCCTATGAGCAGTTCTTC.

A few counts support this clone. The gene calls are TRBV7-9 and TRBJ1-6; perhaps TRBD1 as D (5 bases). CDR3 length: 14 residues. V was pared by 7 bases and J by 17 bases, with 24 bases between. Looked up from germline, CDR1 is SEHNR and CDR2 is FQNEAQ (reference sequence). The CDR3 sequence: CASTQAGTGGVIHF. The DNA of the CDR3 is TGTGCCAGCACCCAAGCCGGGACCGGGGGGGTGATCCACTTT.

The CDR3 DNA reads TGTGCCAGCAGCTTGGCCTTTCTGGGACTAGCGGGGGGAAGGAATGAGCAGTTCTTC. Residues: CASSLAFLGLAGGRNEQFF. The chain has TRBV5-8 and TRBJ2-1; 15 nucleotides agree with TRBD2. Per germline, CDR1 SGHTS and CDR2 YDEGEE. The length of the CDR3 is 19 residues. V was pared by 0 bases and J by 7 bases, with 11 bases of the junction left unmatched. The whole variable domain, remainder taken from reference TRBV5-8 and TRBJ2-1, is EAGVTQSPTHLIKTRGQQATLRCSPISGHTSVYWYQQALGLGLQFLLWYDEGEERNRGNFPPRFSGRQFPNYSSELNVNALELEDSALYLCASSLAFLGLAGGRNEQFFGPGTRLTVL.

V is TRBV6-5 and J is TRBJ1-3; D gene unclear. Per the germline V gene, CDR1 is MNHEY and CDR2 is SVGAGI. This CDR3 has 14 residues. The V end was cut by 2 bases, the J end by 3 bases, with 8 bases between. The CDR3 here is CASSYRQVGNTIYF. CDR3 coding DNA: TGTGCCAGCAGTTACAGGCAGGTTGGAAACACCATATATTTT.

This clone has only one observation. V gene TRBV3-1 (or the pseudogene TRBV3-2) combines with J gene TRBJ2-7, with 9 bases aligning to TRBD2. The J segment lost 7 bases and the V segment lost 1 base, leaving 8 bases of the junction unmatched. Germline values: CDR1 LGHDT, CDR2 YNNKEL (reference sequence). The CDR3 extends over 15 amino acids. Here the CDR3 DNA reads TGTGCCAGCAGCCAAGGGCTAGCGGGGTTCGGAGAGCAGTACTTC. This gives the protein CASSQGLAGFGEQYF.

This rearrangement joins TRBV25-1 to TRBJ2-3, with D unresolved. Trimming left V 6 bases short and J 6 bases short, with 10 bases between. Germline CDR1 and CDR2: MGHDK and SYGVNS. The CDR3 runs 12 residues. CDR3 in DNA: TGTGCCAGCAGCCCGTGGCTGGATACGCAGTATTTT. It translates to CASSPWLDTQYF.

This CDR3 is CASSLEAGEAFF. The CDR3 DNA reads as TGTGCCAGCAGCTTAGAGGCAGGGGAAGCTTTCTTT. The rearrangement joins TRBV11-1 to TRBJ1-1; the D gene is possibly TRBD1 (5 bases). This CDR3 is 12 amino acids long. The germline gives CDR1 SGHAT, CDR2 FQDESV (reference sequence). The V gene lost 1 base and the J gene lost 8 bases, with 8 bases spanning the gap.

V is TRBV14 and J is TRBJ2-7; 9 nucleotides agree with TRBD2. The V gene end was trimmed by 0 bases and the J gene end by 9 bases; junction bases not matched to a gene: 24. The CDR3 runs to 20 residues. From germline, CDR1 is SGHDN and CDR2 FVKESK. CDR3 coding DNA: TGTGCCAGCAGCCAAGACTTGTGGTCTAGCGGGGCCCTACACTTCGAAGGGCAGTACTTC. Protein: CASSQDLWSSGALHFEGQYF.

The J gene is TRBJ2-7, the V gene TRBV5-6; 12 bases agree with TRBD2. CDR3 length: 16 amino acids. Trimming removed 0 bases from V and 7 bases from J; junction bases left unmatched: 8. Germline V CDR1 and CDR2: SGHDT, YYEEEE. The CDR3: CASSLGPSGGVREQYF. The DNA for the CDR3 is TGTGCCAGCAGCTTGGGACCTAGCGGGGGGGTGAGGGAGCAGTACTTC.

The CDR3 is CASTDHTSGGGHGQPQHF. The CDR3 DNA sequence: TGTGCCAGCACCGATCATACTTCAGGCGGGGGACACGGGCAGCCCCAGCATTTT. This chain uses TRBV2 with TRBJ1-5, with a tentative D call TRBD1 (6 bases). Trimming took off 7 bases at V and 7 bases at J, with 29 bases between the two ends. Looked up from germline, CDR1 is SNHLY and CDR2 is FYNNEI. CDR3 length equals 18 residues.

The CDR3 sequence: CASSQKDREPNYGYTF. CDR3 coding DNA: TGTGCCAGCAGCCAAAAGGATCGGGAGCCGAACTATGGCTACACCTTC. V is TRBV3-1 (or the pseudogene TRBV3-2) and J is TRBJ1-2; D remains ambiguous. The CDR3 length is 16 residues. Germline lookup yields CDR1 LGHDT and CDR2 YNNKEL (reference sequence). Trimming removed 2 bases from V and 2 bases from J, with 15 bases in between.

V and J are TRBV5-6 and TRBJ1-2; no clear D. The V gene's germline CDR1 is SGHDT and CDR2 YYEEEE. V shed 0 bases and J shed 2 bases, with 8 bases lying between them. The CDR3 has 14 amino acids. The CDR3, as DNA: TGTGCCAGCAGCTTGGCTCTCCAGAACTATGGCTACACCTTC. Translating it yields CASSLALQNYGYTF.

V and J are TRBV7-9 and TRBJ1-1; weak D call: TRBD1 (5 bases). The germline V gene has CDR1 SEHNR and CDR2 FQNEAQ (reference sequence). This CDR3 is built from 16 residues. Trimming stripped 5 bases from V and 0 bases from J, with 16 bases between. Here the CDR3 reads CASSLSEGLVNTEAFF. The CDR3, as DNA: TGTGCCAGCAGCCTATCGGAGGGGCTAGTGAACACTGAAGCTTTCTTT. The whole variable domain, filled in from reference TRBV7-9 and TRBJ1-1, reads DTGVSQNPRHKITKRGQNVTFRCDPISEHNRLYWYRQTLGQGPEFLTYFQNEAQLEKSRLLSDRFSAERPKGSFSTLEIQRTEQGDSAMYLCASSLSEGLVNTEAFFGQGTRLTVV.

This clone has only one observation. This chain connects TRBV10-3 to TRBJ1-1; 7 bases are shared with TRBD1. V lost 4 bases to trimming and J lost 7 bases; unmatched junction nucleotides: 9. Germline CDR1 ENHRY, CDR2 SYGVKD. The CDR3 is made up of 14 amino acids. The CDR3 is CAISVRQGGLEAFF. CDR3 sequence (DNA): TGTGCCATCAGTGTAAGACAGGGTGGACTTGAAGCTTTCTTT.

The chain combines TRBV5-1 with TRBJ2-1, with 11 nucleotides matching TRBD1. Looked up from germline, CDR1 is SGHRS and CDR2 is YFSETQ. The CDR3 is 15 amino acids. V lost 4 bases, J lost 4 bases, and 4 bases stayed unmatched. CDR3 DNA: TGCGCCAGCAGCACGGACAGGGGGCTATACAATGAGCAGTTCTTC. Translation: CASSTDRGLYNEQFF.

The CDR3 region is CASSPSGGNQPQHF. The CDR3 nucleotides are TGTGCCAGCTCACCCTCAGGGGGCAATCAGCCCCAGCATTTT. This chain joins TRBV18 and TRBJ1-5; the D gene is possibly TRBD1 (6 bases). Germline V gives CDR1 KGHSH, CDR2 LQKENI. This CDR3 comprises 14 residues. V was pared by 3 bases and J by 2 bases, with 8 bases between.

The rearrangement joins TRBV6-5 to TRBJ2-3; weak D call: TRBD2 (5 bases). The germline V gene encodes CDR1 MNHEY and CDR2 SVGAGI. The CDR3 runs to 12 residues. V was shortened by 10 bases and J by 4 bases, with 12 bases between the two germline ends. This CDR3 reads CAIRWRADTQYF. The CDR3 nucleotides are TGTGCCATCCGGTGGCGGGCAGATACGCAGTATTTT.

This sequence joins TRBV2 and TRBJ2-5, with D perhaps TRBD1 (5 bases). Germline V gene sequence: CDR1 SNHLY, CDR2 FYNNEI. Trimming shortened V by 7 bases and J by 2 bases, and 14 bases separated the two germline ends. The CDR3 runs 14 residues. The CDR3 here is CASIVGADQETQYF. CDR3 nucleotide sequence: TGTGCCAGCATCGTAGGGGCAGATCAAGAGACCCAGTACTTC.